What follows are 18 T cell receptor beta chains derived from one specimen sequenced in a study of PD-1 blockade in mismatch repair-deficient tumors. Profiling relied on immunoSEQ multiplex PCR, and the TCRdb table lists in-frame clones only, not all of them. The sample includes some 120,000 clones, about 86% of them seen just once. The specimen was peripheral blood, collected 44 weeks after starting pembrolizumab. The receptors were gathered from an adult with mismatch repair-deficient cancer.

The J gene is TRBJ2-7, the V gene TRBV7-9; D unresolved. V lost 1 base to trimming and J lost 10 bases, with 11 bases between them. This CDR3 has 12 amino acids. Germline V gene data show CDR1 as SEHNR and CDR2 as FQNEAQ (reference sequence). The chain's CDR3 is CASSLGLMAQYF. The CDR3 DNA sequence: TGTGCCAGCAGCTTAGGACTGATGGCTCAGTACTTC.

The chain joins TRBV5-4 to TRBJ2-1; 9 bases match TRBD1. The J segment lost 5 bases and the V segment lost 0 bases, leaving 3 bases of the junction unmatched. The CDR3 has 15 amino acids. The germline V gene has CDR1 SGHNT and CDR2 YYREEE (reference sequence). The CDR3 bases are TGTGCCAGCAGCTTGGGGGGGACAGGGAACAATGAGCAGTTCTTC. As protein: CASSLGGTGNNEQFF.

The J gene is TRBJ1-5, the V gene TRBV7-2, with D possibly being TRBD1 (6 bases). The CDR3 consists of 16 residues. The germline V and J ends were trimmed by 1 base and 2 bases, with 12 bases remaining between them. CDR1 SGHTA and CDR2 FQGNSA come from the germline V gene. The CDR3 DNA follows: TGTGCCAGCAGCTTAGTTTCCAGGGGTGGCAATCAGCCCCAGCATTTT. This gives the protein CASSLVSRGGNQPQHF. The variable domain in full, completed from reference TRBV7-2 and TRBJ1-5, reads GAGVSQSPSNKVTEKGKDVELRCDPISGHTALYWYRQSLGQGLEFLIYFQGNSAPDKSGLPSDRFSAERTGGSVSTLTIQRTQQEDSAVYLCASSLVSRGGNQPQHFGDGTRLSIL.

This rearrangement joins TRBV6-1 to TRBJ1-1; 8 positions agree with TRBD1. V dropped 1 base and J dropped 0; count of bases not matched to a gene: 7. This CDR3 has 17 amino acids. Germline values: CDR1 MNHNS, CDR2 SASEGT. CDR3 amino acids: CASSEEDRAFMNTEAFF. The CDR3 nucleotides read TGTGCCAGCAGTGAAGAGGACAGGGCTTTCATGAACACTGAAGCTTTCTTT.

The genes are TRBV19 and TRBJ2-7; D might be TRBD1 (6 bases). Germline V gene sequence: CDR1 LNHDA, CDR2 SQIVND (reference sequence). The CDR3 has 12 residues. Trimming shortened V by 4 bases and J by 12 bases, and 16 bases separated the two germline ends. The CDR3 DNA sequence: TGTGCCAGTAGTACGAAACAGGGAACTACGTACTTC. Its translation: CASSTKQGTTYF. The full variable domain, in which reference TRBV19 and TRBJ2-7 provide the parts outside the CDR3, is DGGITQSPKYLFRKEGQNVTLSCEQNLNHDAMYWYRQDPGQGLRLIYYSQIVNDFQKGDIAEGYSVSREKKESFPLTVTSAQKNPTAFYLCASSTKQGTTYFGPGTRLTVT.

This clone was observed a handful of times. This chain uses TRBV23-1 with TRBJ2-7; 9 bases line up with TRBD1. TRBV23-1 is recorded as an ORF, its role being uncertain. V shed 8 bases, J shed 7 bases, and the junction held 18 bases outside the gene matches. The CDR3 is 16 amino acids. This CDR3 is CASEPRGQGIRREQYF. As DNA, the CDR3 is TGCGCCAGCGAGCCTAGGGGACAGGGTATTAGGAGGGAGCAGTACTTC.

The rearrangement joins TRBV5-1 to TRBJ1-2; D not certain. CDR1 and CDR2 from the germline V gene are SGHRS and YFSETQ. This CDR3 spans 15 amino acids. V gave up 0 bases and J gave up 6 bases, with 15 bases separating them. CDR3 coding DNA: TGCGCCAGCAGCTTGGCTCCTCCGGGGATGGATGGCTACACCTTC. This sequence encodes CASSLAPPGMDGYTF.

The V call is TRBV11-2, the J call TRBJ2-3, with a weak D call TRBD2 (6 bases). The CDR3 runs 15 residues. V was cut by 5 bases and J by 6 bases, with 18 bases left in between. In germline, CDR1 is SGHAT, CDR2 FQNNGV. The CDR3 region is CASSVHQTGGDTQYF. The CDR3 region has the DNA TGTGCCAGCAGCGTCCACCAGACTGGGGGGGATACGCAGTATTTT.

The CDR3 DNA sequence: TGTGCCAGCACACATCGGGGTCCGCAAGAGACCCAGTACTTC. Encoded protein: CASTHRGPQETQYF. The chain recombines TRBV11-1 with TRBJ2-5; D possibly corresponds to TRBD2 (5 bases). CDR3 length equals 14 residues. Between the trimmed V and J ends, which lost 7 bases and 2 bases, there was a span of 14 bases. Germline CDR1 SGHAT, CDR2 FQDESV (reference sequence).

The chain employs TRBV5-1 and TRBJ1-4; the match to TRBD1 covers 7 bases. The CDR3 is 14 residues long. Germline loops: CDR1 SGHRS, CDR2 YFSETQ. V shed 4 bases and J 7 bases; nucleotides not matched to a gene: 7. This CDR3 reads CASSLTGLGEKLFF. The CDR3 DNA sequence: TGCGCCAGCAGCCTGACAGGGTTGGGTGAAAAACTGTTTTTT.

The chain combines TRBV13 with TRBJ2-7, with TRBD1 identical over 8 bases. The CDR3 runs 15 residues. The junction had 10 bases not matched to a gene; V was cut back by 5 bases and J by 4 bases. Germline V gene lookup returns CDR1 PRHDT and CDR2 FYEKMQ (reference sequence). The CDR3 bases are TGTGCCAGCAGCACCGGGACAGGTGACGTTTACGAGCAGTACTTC. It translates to CASSTGTGDVYEQYF.

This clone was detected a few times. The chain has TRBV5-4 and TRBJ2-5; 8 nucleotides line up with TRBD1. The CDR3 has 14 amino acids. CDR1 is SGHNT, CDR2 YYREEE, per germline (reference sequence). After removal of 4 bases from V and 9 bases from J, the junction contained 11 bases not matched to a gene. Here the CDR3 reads CASSQPGGLGAQYF. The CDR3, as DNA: TGTGCCAGCAGCCAGCCAGGGGGCCTGGGTGCCCAGTACTTC.

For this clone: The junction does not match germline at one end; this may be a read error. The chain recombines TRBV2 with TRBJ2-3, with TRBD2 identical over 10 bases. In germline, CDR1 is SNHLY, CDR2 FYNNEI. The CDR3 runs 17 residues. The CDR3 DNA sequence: TGTGCCACCAGTGGGGGAAGCGGGAGGGCCGCCCCAGATACGCAGTATTTT. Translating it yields CATSGGSGRAAPDTQYF.

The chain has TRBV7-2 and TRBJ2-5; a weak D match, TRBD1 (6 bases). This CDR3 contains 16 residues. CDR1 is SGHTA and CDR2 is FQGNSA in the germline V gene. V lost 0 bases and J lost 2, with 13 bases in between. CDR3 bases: TGTGCCAGCAGCTTAGCCACCCTGGGGGCACAAGAGACCCAGTACTTC. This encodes CASSLATLGAQETQYF.

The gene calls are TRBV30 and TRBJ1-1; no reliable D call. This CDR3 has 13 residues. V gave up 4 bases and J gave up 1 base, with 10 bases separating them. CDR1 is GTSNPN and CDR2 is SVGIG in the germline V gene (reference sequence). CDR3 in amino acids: CAWTPLGNTEAFF. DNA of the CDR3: TGTGCCTGGACCCCCCTCGGGAACACTGAAGCTTTCTTT.

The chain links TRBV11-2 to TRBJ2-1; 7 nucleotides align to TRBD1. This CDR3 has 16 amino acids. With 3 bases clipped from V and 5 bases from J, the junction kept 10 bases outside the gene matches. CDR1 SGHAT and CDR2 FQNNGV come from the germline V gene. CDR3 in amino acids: CASSLHLQGSDNEQFF. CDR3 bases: TGTGCCAGCAGCTTGCACCTACAGGGGTCGGACAATGAGCAGTTCTTC.

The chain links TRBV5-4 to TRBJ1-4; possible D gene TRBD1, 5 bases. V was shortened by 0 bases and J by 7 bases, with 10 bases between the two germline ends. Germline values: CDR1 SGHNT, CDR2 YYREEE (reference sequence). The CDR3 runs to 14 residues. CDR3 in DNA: TGTGCCAGCAGCTTGGGCAGGGTTGGTGAAAAACTGTTTTTT. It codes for CASSLGRVGEKLFF.

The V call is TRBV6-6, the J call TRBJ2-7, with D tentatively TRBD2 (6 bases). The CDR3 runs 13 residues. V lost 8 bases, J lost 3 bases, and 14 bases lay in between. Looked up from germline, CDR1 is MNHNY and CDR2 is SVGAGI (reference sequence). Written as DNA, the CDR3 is TGTGCCAGCGGGCGGGGTCCCAGCTACGAGCAGTACTTC. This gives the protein CASGRGPSYEQYF.